This T cell receptor beta chain was documented in a study of blood T cell repertoires in COVID-19 (TCRdb year 2020). The study in broad terms: The collaborator samples originated in the United States, Italy and Spain and spanned the acute and convalescent phases of COVID-19. The material from the prospective study consisted of cDNA or gDNA derived from T cells, B-cell-depleted T cells, or PBMCs. Deeply sampled blood TCRbeta repertoires from subjects exposed to, actively infected with, or recovered from COVID-19 were included in the dataset. A freely available public database, intended as a resource for researchers studying the immune response to SARS-CoV-2, is where the repertoires were released. Samples were obtained from the ongoing ImmuneRACE study (first 160 participants) and from 1,200 or so subjects provided by 6 global collaborators. The sample metadata nearly always contained a de-identified subject ID, COVID-19 status, age in years and sex. Where available, HLA class I and class II types were taken from metadata supplied by the sample provider and were not determined by assay-based typing. Findings and caveats that apply to the study as a whole: The amount of clinical and demographic metadata varied by source and participant and was provided uncurated.

Enrolling through a virtual design, the prospective study's participants ranged in age from about 18 to 100 years and lived across some 22 United States geographic areas. In the prospective study, participants were assigned to cohorts based on the clinical history participants reported in a screening survey and a study questionnaire. Recovered participants in ImmuneRACE Cohort 3 were defined as having two consecutive negative NP/OP PCR tests, clearance from a healthcare professional, or resolution of symptoms. Mobile phlebotomists in the prospective study collected whole blood, serum and a nasopharyngeal or oropharyngeal swab from every participant. Over a 2-month period, participants in the prospective study had the option of providing additional blood draws and questionnaires. Prospective study blood samples were shipped either frozen or at room temperature before DNA extraction. The CDR3 starts with the cysteine, ends with the phenylalanine, and has 15 residues. Only the CDR3 part of the read is kept: 45 bases, read in frame from the first base. Trimmed from V: 0 bases; trimmed from J: 6 bases; junction bases lacking a gene match: 5. As encoded in the germline V gene, CDR1 is SQVTM while CDR2 is ANQGSEA.

This clone was observed a handful of times. Its antigen has not been determined. Base qualities are not provided; no much larger clone lies one nucleotide away. The immunoSEQ Assay, a bias-controlled multiplex PCR, was used to amplify TCRbeta CDR3 regions from genomic DNA. In the original analysis: The number of nucleated cells in each sample was estimated from the amplification of reference gene primers within the assay. Sequence reads were collapsed and filtered to measure the absolute abundance of every unique TCRbeta CDR3 rearrangement. Productive Simpson clonality was computed per sample as the square root of Simpson's diversity index over productive rearrangements. The table comes from immuneACCESS by way of TCRdb, which keeps in-frame sequences with V and J called. Part of the clones is missing from these tables; in studies checked, under half for an unresolved V gene and the rest for unknown reasons. The D gene and trimming were derived from the DNA, and the V and J assignments and clone size from that table. The sample records hundreds of thousands of clones, 70% to 85% of which are singletons. The ten most abundant clones make up under 3.5% of the sample.

The TCR comes from a woman aged 60-75 years who had recovered from COVID-19. The sequencing input was PBMCs or T cells enriched from blood (not recorded which). The chain is assembled from TRBV29-1 and TRBJ2-1; 10 central bases correspond to TRBD1. The CDR3 region reads CSVEEGQGIGNEQFF. The nucleotides are TGCAGCGTTGAAGAGGGACAGGGGATTGGCAATGAGCAGTTCTTC.